This TCR beta chain is drawn from a study of T-cell reconstitution after alpha-beta-depleted transplantation in children. TCRbeta library preparation incorporated unique molecular identifiers. MiXCR was run by TCRdb on the PCR reads, yielding one entry per CDR3 protein. The sample carries some 110,000 distinct CDR3 sequences, approximately 10% recorded once. The study's findings and limits: From newly produced T cells came most of the T-cell counts and diversity one year after transplant. TCRbeta diversity was high at day 60 in some patients (a result of surviving recipient T cells and thymic progenitors). Two months or so post-transplant, alpha-beta T cells reportedly derived from several hundred expanded graft clones.

Trimming stripped 3 bases from V and 4 bases from J, with 10 bases between. The CDR3 is 13 residues long. Germline assignment: CDR1 SGHTA and CDR2 FQGNSA. Concerning this clonotype: What it binds is unknown.

This sample comprised PBMCs, obtained before TCRalphabeta/CD19-depleted stem cell transplant. The rearrangement links TRBV7-2 to TRBJ2-7; no reliable D call. The TCR comes from a boy aged 2 to 10 with acute lymphoblastic leukemia, due to receive a stem cell transplant. The CDR3, as DNA: TGTGCCAGCAGCTTTAGTTGGGCTTACGAGCAGTACTTC. This gives the protein CASSFSWAYEQYF.